Listed here are 27 T cell receptor beta chains from one sample, sequenced in a study of T cells in Graves' hyperthyroidism and ophthalmopathy. Amplification yielded TCR beta CDR3 regions, with RNA transcripts as the source. A first-round RT-PCR of the TCR CDR3 used the HTBI primer set. TCRdb called the multiplex PCR reads again in MiXCR, with one record for every CDR3 protein. The sample shows approximately 400,000 distinct CDR3 sequences, 15% of them seen only once. What was sequenced was blood. Receptors originate from a young woman with Graves' hyperthyroidism.

This clonotype was observed at least ten times. The chain recombines TRBV3-1 with TRBJ1-2; 7 bases agree with TRBD1. The ends lost 3 bases at V and 4 bases at J; junction bases unmatched: 5. CDR1 and CDR2 from the germline V gene are LGHDT and YNNKEL (reference sequence). This CDR3 has 14 residues. CDR3 amino acids: CASSHDRVVYGYTF. The CDR3 DNA follows: TGTGCCAGCAGCCATGACAGGGTCGTCTATGGCTACACCTTC.

The chain joins TRBV15 to TRBJ1-2; 8 bases line up with TRBD1. Germline V gene data show CDR1 as LNHNV and CDR2 as YYDKDF (reference sequence). J lost 4 bases, V lost 8 bases, and 0 bases had no gene match. CDR3 length equals 11 residues. The CDR3 sequence is CATGTGYGYTF. In DNA form, the CDR3 reads TGTGCCACCGGGACAGGCTATGGCTACACCTTC.

This clonotype was detected only a few times. The chain has TRBV5-1 and TRBJ2-7, with D maybe TRBD2 (5 bases). Germline loops: CDR1 SGHRS, CDR2 YFSETQ. Trimming removed 0 bases from V and 3 bases from J, with 16 bases in between. The CDR3 loop spans 16 amino acids. Here the CDR3 reads CASSLAGLADYYEQYF. CDR3 bases: TGCGCCAGCAGCTTGGCCGGGCTAGCAGATTACTACGAGCAGTACTTC.

This clonotype showed up just a few times. The V and J genes are TRBV9 and TRBJ2-7; 12 bases map to TRBD2. This CDR3 comprises 14 residues. The V segment lost 3 bases and the J segment 6 bases; nucleotides outside the gene matches: 4. The germline V gene has CDR1 SGDLS and CDR2 YYNGEE. The CDR3 sequence: CASSASGRAAEQYF. The CDR3 DNA reads TGTGCCAGCAGCGCTAGCGGGAGGGCTGCCGAGCAGTACTTC.

This clonotype has ten or more counts. For the CDR3, the DNA is TGTGCCAGCAGAGGGACAGGCGGCAACAATGAGCAGTTCTTC. It yields the protein CASRGTGGNNEQFF. The genes are TRBV5-6 and TRBJ2-1; 8 bases align to TRBD1. The germline CDR1 and CDR2 sequences are SGHDT and YYEEEE. V was pared by 5 bases and J by 5 bases, with 6 bases of the junction left unmatched. The CDR3 has 14 residues. Full variable domain (outside the CDR3, taken from reference TRBV5-6 and TRBJ2-1): DAGVTQSPTHLIKTRGQQVTLRCSPKSGHDTVSWYQQALGQGPQFIFQYYEEEERQRGNFPDRFSGHQFPNYSSELNVNALLLGDSALYLCASRGTGGNNEQFFGPGTRLTVL.

V usage is TRBV9 and J usage is TRBJ2-7; 9 bases line up with TRBD1. Trimming removed 3 bases from V and 5 bases from J; junction bases left unmatched: 6. CDR1 is SGDLS, CDR2 YYNGEE, per germline. This CDR3 comprises 14 residues. CDR3 in DNA: TGTGCCAGCAGCGGGCCGGGACAGGGCCACGAGCAGTACTTC. Amino acids: CASSGPGQGHEQYF.

This clonotype has only a few counts. The CDR3 here is CASRRDSQLYEQYF. Written as DNA, the CDR3 is TGTGCCAGTCGTCGGGACAGTCAACTCTACGAGCAGTACTTC. V usage is TRBV2 and J usage is TRBJ2-7, with 7 bases fitting TRBD1. The length of the CDR3 is 14 residues. J gave up 3 bases and V 9 bases, and 11 bases lay outside the gene matches. Germline CDR1 reads SNHLY; CDR2 reads FYNNEI.

The V gene is TRBV7-2, the J gene TRBJ2-1; D uncertain. V lost 3 bases to trimming and J lost 5 bases, with 11 bases between them. Germline V lookup: CDR1 SGHTA, CDR2 FQGNSA. The CDR3 runs to 14 residues. The CDR3 spells CASSFATGDNEQFF. Written as DNA, the CDR3 is TGTGCCAGCAGCTTCGCTACTGGCGACAATGAGCAGTTCTTC.

V and J are TRBV15 and TRBJ2-1, with 10 bases that match TRBD1. V was clipped by 10 bases and J by 4 bases; unmatched bases: 10. The CDR3 covers 15 residues. Germline V gene sequence: CDR1 LNHNV, CDR2 YYDKDF (reference sequence). CDR3 loop: CAIGLDRGLYNEQFF. The CDR3 DNA sequence: TGTGCCATCGGTCTTGACAGGGGGCTATACAATGAGCAGTTCTTC.

As regards this clonotype: A single base separates this from a much larger clone, so it may be a read error. The genes are TRBV5-1 and TRBJ2-5; 7 bases line up with TRBD2. The J call may not be correct, given that the DNA end is closer to TRBJ2-1. Per the germline V gene, CDR1 is SGHRS and CDR2 is YFSETQ. The CDR3 spans 14 residues. The CDR3 reads CASSLAPGGETQFF. In nucleotides, the CDR3 is TGCGCCAGCAGCTTGGCCCCGGGGGGAGAGACCCAGTTCTTC.

This clonotype was seen ten or more times. The chain joins TRBV10-3 to TRBJ2-1, with TRBD1 matching over 8 bases. The CDR3 loop spans 19 amino acids. The germline V gene encodes CDR1 ENHRY and CDR2 SYGVKD. After removal of 10 bases from V and 0 bases from J, the junction contained 20 bases not matched to a gene. Here the CDR3 DNA reads TGTGCCACGATCAGGGGGCCTACGGCGGGCGGAAGCTCCTACAATGAGCAGTTCTTC. Translated, it gives CATIRGPTAGGSSYNEQFF.

This clonotype showed up many times. The rearrangement joins TRBV11-2 to TRBJ2-7; D unresolved. CDR1 is SGHAT and CDR2 is FQNNGV in the germline V gene. This CDR3 is 15 amino acids long. V was cut by 0 bases and J by 3 bases, with 12 bases left in between. CDR3 region: CASSLERSGIYEQYF. The DNA for the CDR3 is TGTGCCAGCAGCTTAGAACGGTCAGGTATCTACGAGCAGTACTTC.

The chain combines TRBV7-9 with TRBJ2-7; D gene uncertain. Germline CDR1 and CDR2: SEHNR and FQNEAQ (reference sequence). This CDR3 comprises 12 residues. The ends were cut back, 1 base at V and 6 bases at J, with 7 bases in the middle. The CDR3 reads CASSLDGREQYF. DNA of the CDR3: TGTGCCAGCAGCTTAGACGGGCGCGAGCAGTACTTC.

This clonotype has ten or more counts. The chain carries TRBV10-3 and TRBJ2-1; 9 nucleotides match TRBD1. The germline CDR1 and CDR2 sequences are ENHRY and SYGVKD. The CDR3 covers 12 residues. The trim removed 4 bases at V and 13 bases at J, leaving 5 bases unmatched. CDR3 sequence (DNA): TGTGCCATCAGTGTCGAGGGACAGGGTCAGTTCTTC. Translating it yields CAISVEGQGQFF.

In this sample, this clonotype turned up many times. CDR3 sequence (DNA): TGCAGTGCTGGAAATCCAGACGGCTCCTACGAGCAGTACTTC. Translating it yields CSAGNPDGSYEQYF. The V gene is TRBV20-1, the J gene TRBJ2-7; D gene ambiguous. The CDR3 spans 14 residues. The germline V gene encodes CDR1 DFQATT and CDR2 SNEGSKA (reference sequence). Trimming pared 5 bases from V and 0 bases from J, leaving 14 bases between.

This CDR3 is CASSEGGGELFF. The CDR3 coding sequence is TGTGCCAGCAGCGAAGGGGGAGGGGAGCTGTTTTTT. The chain combines TRBV9 with TRBJ2-2; tentative D call: TRBD1 (6 bases). With 3 bases removed from V and 8 bases from J, the gap between germline ends came to 8 bases. Germline assignment: CDR1 SGDLS and CDR2 YYNGEE. The length of the CDR3 is 12 residues.

The genes are TRBV20-1 and TRBJ2-3; 14 nucleotides agree with TRBD2. The CDR3 covers 16 residues. The junction had 4 bases not matched to a gene; V was cut back by 1 base and J by 4 bases. Germline V gives CDR1 DFQATT, CDR2 SNEGSKA (reference sequence). The CDR3: CSARGRTSGRPDTQYF. In DNA, the CDR3 is TGCAGTGCTAGAGGGCGGACTAGCGGGAGGCCAGATACGCAGTATTTT.

This clonotype was observed at least ten times. The chain is built from TRBV28 and TRBJ2-2, with D possibly TRBD2 on 5 matching bases. V was trimmed by 6 bases and J by 3 bases, leaving 20 bases between them. Germline lookup yields CDR1 MDHEN and CDR2 SYDVKM. The CDR3 has 17 amino acids. The CDR3 loop reads CASSPGPLGRDTGELFF. The DNA of the CDR3 is TGTGCCAGCAGCCCAGGACCTCTTGGGCGGGACACCGGGGAGCTGTTTTTT.

V usage is TRBV28 and J usage is TRBJ2-5; D may be TRBD2 (7 bases). Per the germline V gene, CDR1 is MDHEN and CDR2 is SYDVKM. The CDR3 extends over 14 amino acids. V was cut by 5 bases and J by 4 bases, with 14 bases left in between. The CDR3 region has the DNA TGTGCCAGCAGTCCACAGAGGGGGGGAGAGACCCAGTACTTC. Protein product: CASSPQRGGETQYF.

V is TRBV6-9 and J is TRBJ1-6; D ambiguous. CDR3 size: 16 residues. Germline V gene lookup returns CDR1 MNHGY and CDR2 SVAAGI. V was shortened by 3 bases and J by 7 bases, with 16 bases between the two germline ends. CDR3 region: CASSYEIFGRNSPLHF. CDR3 nucleotide sequence: TGTGCCAGCAGTTACGAAATCTTTGGGAGAAATTCACCCCTCCACTTT.

The chain joins TRBV29-1 to TRBJ2-5; D not resolved. Trimming stripped 6 bases from V and 3 bases from J, with 8 bases between. This CDR3 has 11 amino acids. Germline lookup yields CDR1 SQVTM and CDR2 ANQGSEA. The CDR3 coding sequence is TGCAGCGTACCAAATGAAGAGACCCAGTACTTC. Protein: CSVPNEETQYF.

This clonotype has ten or more counts. V is TRBV2 and J is TRBJ2-2; TRBD2 matches at 7 bases. CDR1 is SNHLY, CDR2 FYNNEI, per germline. V gave up 7 bases and J gave up 3 bases; unmatched junction bases: 2. The CDR3 contains 13 residues. This CDR3 reads CASKLADTGELFF. The CDR3 DNA sequence: TGTGCCAGCAAGCTAGCGGACACCGGGGAGCTGTTTTTT.

This clonotype was recorded at least ten times. The V gene is TRBV7-8, the J gene TRBJ1-5, with unresolved D. V was trimmed by 3 bases and J by 4 bases, leaving 4 bases between them. Germline assignment: CDR1 SGHVS and CDR2 FQNEAQ. This CDR3 has 12 amino acids. CDR3 coding DNA: TGTGCCAGCAGCTTCGTTAATCAGCCCCAGCATTTT. Its translation: CASSFVNQPQHF.

This clonotype showed up just a few times. The chain recombines TRBV30 with TRBJ2-2, with a possible D match to TRBD2 (6 bases). This CDR3 region has 12 residues. CDR1 is GTSNPN and CDR2 is SVGIG in the germline V gene (reference sequence). Trimming took off 5 bases at V and 9 bases at J, with 13 bases between the two ends. The DNA of the CDR3 is TGTGCCTGGTCGCCTAGCGCCCGGGAGCTGTTTTTT. Translating gives CAWSPSARELFF.

The sample holds a few counts of this clonotype. V gene TRBV29-1 combines with J gene TRBJ2-1; 7 positions match TRBD1. With V trimmed by 1 base and J by 10 bases, 4 bases remained unmatched. This CDR3 spans 12 amino acids. CDR1 SQVTM and CDR2 ANQGSEA come from the germline V gene. Here the CDR3 reads CSVEGQGWEQFF. CDR3 DNA sequence: TGCAGCGTTGAAGGACAGGGATGGGAGCAGTTCTTC.

This rearrangement joins TRBV5-1 to TRBJ2-7; 12 bases align to TRBD1. Germline V gene lookup returns CDR1 SGHRS and CDR2 YFSETQ. CDR3 size: 15 residues. V lost 4 bases and J lost 6; bases outside the gene matches: 8. CDR3: CASSGTGGPPLEQYF. DNA for the CDR3: TGCGCCAGCAGCGGGACAGGGGGCCCTCCCCTCGAGCAGTACTTC.

V is TRBV4-1 and J is TRBJ1-3, with TRBD1 as a possible D gene (6 bases). V lost 2 bases, J lost 4 bases, and 12 bases lay in between. The CDR3 sequence is 15 residues long. Germline CDR1 MGHRA, CDR2 YSYEKL. The CDR3 reads CASSQPTGPGNTIYF. The CDR3, as DNA: TGCGCCAGCAGCCAACCGACAGGTCCCGGAAACACCATATATTTT.